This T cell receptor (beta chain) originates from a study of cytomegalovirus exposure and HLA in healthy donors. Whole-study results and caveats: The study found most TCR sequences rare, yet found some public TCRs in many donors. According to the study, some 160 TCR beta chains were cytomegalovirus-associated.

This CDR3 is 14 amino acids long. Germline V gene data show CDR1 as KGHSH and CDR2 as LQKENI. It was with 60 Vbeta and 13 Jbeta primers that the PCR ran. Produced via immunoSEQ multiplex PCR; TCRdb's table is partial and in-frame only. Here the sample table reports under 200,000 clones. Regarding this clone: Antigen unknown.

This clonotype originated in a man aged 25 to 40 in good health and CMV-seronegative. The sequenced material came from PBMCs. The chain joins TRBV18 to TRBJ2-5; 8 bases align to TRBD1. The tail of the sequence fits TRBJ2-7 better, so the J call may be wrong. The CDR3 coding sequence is TGTGCCAGCTCAACCGGGACAGGATCTAGCGAGCAGTACTTC. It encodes CASSTGTGSSEQYF.